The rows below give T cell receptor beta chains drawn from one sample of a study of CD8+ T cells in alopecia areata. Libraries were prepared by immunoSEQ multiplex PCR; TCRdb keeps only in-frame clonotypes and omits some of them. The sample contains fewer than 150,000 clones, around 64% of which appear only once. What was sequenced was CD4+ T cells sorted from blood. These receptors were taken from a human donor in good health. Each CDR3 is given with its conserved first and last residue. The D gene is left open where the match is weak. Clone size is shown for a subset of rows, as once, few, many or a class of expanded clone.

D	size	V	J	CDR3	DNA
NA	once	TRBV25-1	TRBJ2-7	CASSEGRKGEQYF	TGTGCCAGCAGTGAGGGTCGAAAGGGCGAGCAGTACTTC
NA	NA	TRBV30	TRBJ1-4	CAWSASGDGGKLFF	TGTGCCTGGAGCGCCTCAGGGGATGGGGGAAAACTGTTTTTT
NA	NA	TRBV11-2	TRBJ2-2	CASKLMGTGELFF	TGTGCCAGCAAATTGATGGGGACCGGGGAGCTGTTTTTT
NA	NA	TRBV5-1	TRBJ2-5	CASSRDLQETQYF	TGCGCCAGCTCAAGGGACCTACAAGAGACCCAGTACTTC
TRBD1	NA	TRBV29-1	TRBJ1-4	CSVSDRETNEKLFF	TGCAGCGTTTCGGACAGGGAAACTAATGAAAAACTGTTTTTT
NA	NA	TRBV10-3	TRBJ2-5	CAISEKAAVGTQYF	TGTGCCATCAGTGAAAAGGCGGCGGTCGGGACCCAGTACTTC
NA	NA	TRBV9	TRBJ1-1	CASSVEPVENTEAFF	TGTGCCAGCAGCGTAGAGCCAGTCGAGAACACTGAAGCTTTCTTT
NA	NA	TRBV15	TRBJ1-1	CATSRVGGTEAFF	TGTGCCACCAGCAGAGTGGGCGGCACTGAAGCTTTCTTT
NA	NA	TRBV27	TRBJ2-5	CASSYSSALETQYF	TGTGCCAGCAGCTATTCCTCTGCTTTGGAGACCCAGTACTTC
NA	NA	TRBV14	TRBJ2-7	CASSRRPGFYEQYF	TGTGCCAGCAGCCGTAGGCCGGGGTTCTACGAGCAGTACTTC
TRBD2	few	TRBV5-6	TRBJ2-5	CASSFTSGYETQYF	TGTGCCAGCAGCTTTACTAGCGGGTATGAGACCCAGTACTTC
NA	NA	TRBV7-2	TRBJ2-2	CASSLNPSTGELFF	TGTGCCAGCAGCTTAAATCCTTCGACCGGGGAGCTGTTTTTT
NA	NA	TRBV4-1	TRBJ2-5	CASSHPPSLETQYF	TGCGCCAGCAGCCACCCTCCTTCCTTAGAGACCCAGTACTTC
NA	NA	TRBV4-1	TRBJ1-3	CASSQLRTAGSGNTIYF	TGCGCCAGCAGCCAGCTCCGGACAGCCGGCTCTGGAAACACCATATATTTT
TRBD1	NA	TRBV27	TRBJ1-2	CASSLSAGGYGYTF	TGTGCCAGCAGTTTGTCTGCAGGGGGATATGGCTACACCTTC
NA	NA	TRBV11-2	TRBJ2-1	CASSLDLNGGEQFF	TGTGCCAGCAGCTTAGATCTAAACGGGGGTGAGCAGTTCTTC
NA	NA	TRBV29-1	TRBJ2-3	CSVEQGVHTDTQYF	TGCAGCGTTGAACAGGGTGTGCACACAGATACGCAGTATTTT
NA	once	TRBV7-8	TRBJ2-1	CASSLGGRGPSVDEQFF	TGTGCCAGCAGCTTAGGGGGGCGGGGGCCTTCAGTGGATGAGCAGTTCTTC
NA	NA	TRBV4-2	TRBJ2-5	CASSQAQETQYF	TGTGCCAGCAGCCAAGCCCAAGAGACCCAGTACTTC
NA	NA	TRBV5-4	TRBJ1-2	CASSSGGILGQGRSGYTF	TGTGCCAGCAGCTCGGGGGGCATTCTGGGGCAGGGCCGATCGGGCTACACCTTC
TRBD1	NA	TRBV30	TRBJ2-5	CAWIQDRGRGGTQYF	TGTGCCTGGATTCAGGACAGGGGGCGAGGGGGGACCCAGTACTTC
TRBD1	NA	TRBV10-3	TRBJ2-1	CAISGTGPNNEQFF	TGTGCCATCAGCGGGACAGGCCCAAACAATGAGCAGTTCTTC
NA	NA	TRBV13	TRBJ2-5	CASSPTGQGPHF	TGTGCCAGCAGCCCAACGGGGCAGGGGCCTCACTTC
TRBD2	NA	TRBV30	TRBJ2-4	CAWATGGENIQYF	TGTGCCTGGGCGACCGGGGGGGAGAACATTCAGTACTTC
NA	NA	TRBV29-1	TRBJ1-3	CSVDPGGSGNTIYF	TGCAGCGTTGACCCCGGTGGGTCTGGAAACACCATATATTTT
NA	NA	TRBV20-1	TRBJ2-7	CSASVASEQYF	TGCAGTGCTAGCGTAGCTAGCGAGCAGTACTTC
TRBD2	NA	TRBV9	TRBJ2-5	CASSPEVLAGKETQYF	TGTGCCAGCAGCCCAGAAGTCCTAGCGGGGAAAGAGACCCAGTACTTC
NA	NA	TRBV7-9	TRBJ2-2	CASSQLNTGELFF	TGTGCCAGCAGCCAGTTGAACACCGGGGAGCTGTTTTTT
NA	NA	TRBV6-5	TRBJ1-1	CASRVQGNTEAFF	TGTGCCAGCAGGGTACAGGGGAACACTGAAGCTTTCTTT
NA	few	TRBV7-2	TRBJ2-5	CASSSLLAPSETQYF	TGTGCCAGCAGCTCGCTACTAGCTCCTAGCGAGACCCAGTACTTC
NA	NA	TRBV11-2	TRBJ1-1	CASSLDPYTEAFF	TGTGCCAGCAGCTTAGACCCCTACACTGAAGCTTTCTTT
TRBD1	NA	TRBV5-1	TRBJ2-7	CASSLTGTGPYEQYF	TGCGCCAGCAGTTTGACCGGGACAGGGCCCTACGAGCAGTACTTC
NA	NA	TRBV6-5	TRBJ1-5	CASSLYGGQPQHF	TGTGCCAGCAGCCTTTATGGGGGTCAGCCCCAGCATTTT
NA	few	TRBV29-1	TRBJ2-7	CSVGRAGKTYEQYF	TGCAGCGTGGGTCGGGCAGGCAAGACTTACGAGCAGTACTTC
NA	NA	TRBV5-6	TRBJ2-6	CASSLDIGLVSGANVLTF	TGTGCCAGCAGCTTGGATATCGGACTGGTCTCTGGGGCCAACGTCCTGACTTTC
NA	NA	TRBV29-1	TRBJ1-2	CSVVGSPTPYDYTF	TGCAGCGTTGTTGGCAGCCCTACTCCTTATGACTACACCTTC
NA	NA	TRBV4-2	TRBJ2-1	CASSQAVIGVSGLDVEQFF	TGTGCCAGCAGCCAAGCGGTGATTGGCGTAAGCGGGCTAGACGTTGAGCAGTTCTTC
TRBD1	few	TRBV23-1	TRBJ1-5	CASSQGTAHSNQPQHF	TGCGCCAGCAGTCAAGGGACAGCTCATAGCAATCAGCCCCAGCATTTT
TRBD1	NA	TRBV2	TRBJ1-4	CASRETGAGLFF	TGTGCCAGCAGAGAAACAGGGGCCGGACTGTTTTTT
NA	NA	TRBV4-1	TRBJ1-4	CASSQLSEKLFF	TGCGCCAGCAGCCAGTTGTCGGAAAAACTGTTTTTT
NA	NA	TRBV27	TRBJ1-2	CASSPLTDIYGYTF	TGTGCCAGCAGTCCGTTAACAGATATCTATGGCTACACCTTC
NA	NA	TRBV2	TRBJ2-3	CASSFDRPTDTQYF	TGTGCCAGCAGTTTCGATCGGCCCACAGATACGCAGTATTTT
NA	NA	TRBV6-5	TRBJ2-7	CASRKTGNSYEQYF	TGTGCCAGCAGGAAGACAGGAAACTCCTACGAGCAGTACTTC
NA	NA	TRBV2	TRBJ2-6	CASSDQASGANVLTF	TGTGCCAGCAGTGATCAAGCCTCTGGGGCCAACGTCCTGACTTTC
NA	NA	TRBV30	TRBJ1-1	CAWSVLVEAFF	TGTGCCTGGAGTGTCTTAGTTGAAGCTTTCTTT
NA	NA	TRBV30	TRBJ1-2	CAWSWNGNGYTF	TGTGCCTGGAGTTGGAATGGGAATGGCTACACCTTC
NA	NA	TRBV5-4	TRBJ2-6	CASSLIGTGANVLTF	TGTGCCAGCAGCTTGATCGGAACTGGGGCCAACGTCCTGACTTTC
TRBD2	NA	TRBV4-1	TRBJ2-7	CASSPREGGVYEQYF	TGCGCCAGCAGCCCCCGGGAGGGGGGGGTCTACGAGCAGTACTTC